This paragraph reports one T cell receptor (beta chain). This sample was included in a study of blood T cell repertoires in COVID-19. In the study overall: Samples of COVID-19 (acute and convalescent) were obtained from the United States, Italy and Spain. T cells, B-cell-depleted T cells, or PBMCs provided the cDNA or gDNA that served as material.

Measured with immunoSEQ multiplex PCR; TCRdb has only the in-frame clones, and not every one. This repertoire shows fewer than 150,000 clones, about 90% found once; its top ten account for about 3.6%. CDR3 length: 13 amino acids. The germline gives CDR1 MNHEY, CDR2 SMNVEV (reference sequence). With 7 bases removed from V and 6 bases from J, the gap between germline ends came to 15 bases. Sample: peripheral blood. The chain combines TRBV27 with TRBJ1-1; perhaps TRBD1 as D (5 bases). The clonotype originates from a woman in her sixties or seventies with acute or convalescent COVID-19. The CDR3 sequence: CASIDSGRSEAFF. In DNA, the CDR3 is TGTGCCAGCATTGACAGCGGGCGTTCTGAAGCTTTCTTT.